These 9 T cell receptor beta chains came from one sample sequenced in a study of blood T cell repertoires in COVID-19. Clones were sequenced by immunoSEQ multiplex PCR, and TCRdb holds only the in-frame ones, with some missing. The table records some 140,000 clones, about 85% of them present only once. The sequenced sample was peripheral blood. These receptors originate from a man in his fifties or sixties with COVID-19, enrolled during active disease.

This chain links TRBV29-1 with TRBJ1-1, with D possibly TRBD1 on 6 matching bases. The length of the CDR3 is 16 residues. Per germline, CDR1 SQVTM and CDR2 ANQGSEA. Between the trimmed V and J ends, which lost 2 bases and 0 bases, there was a span of 16 bases. The CDR3 DNA sequence: TGCAGCGTTGAAAGTAGGGGGAGAGTCATGAACACTGAAGCTTTCTTT. Amino acid sequence: CSVESRGRVMNTEAFF.

The V gene is TRBV21-1, the J gene TRBJ1-5. TRBV21-1 is deemed a pseudogene. The CDR3 extends over 15 amino acids. Written as DNA, the CDR3 is TGTGCCAGCATCAAGGACTCGTATAGCAATCAGCCCCAGCATTTT. Encoded protein: CASIKDSYSNQPQHF.

The rearrangement joins TRBV27 to TRBJ1-2; TRBD1 matches at 7 bases. V trimming: 6 bases; J trimming: 2 bases; junction bases outside the gene matches: 3. This CDR3 contains 13 residues. Germline loops: CDR1 MNHEY, CDR2 SMNVEV (reference sequence). CDR3 residues: CASSMTGNYGYTF. CDR3 nucleotide sequence: TGTGCCAGCAGCATGACAGGGAACTATGGCTACACCTTC.

This chain joins TRBV18 and TRBJ1-6; a weak D match, TRBD1 (6 bases). This CDR3 is 15 amino acids long. With 2 bases removed from V and 10 bases from J, the gap between germline ends came to 15 bases. CDR1 and CDR2 (germline): KGHSH, LQKENI. CDR3 sequence: CASSPVAGGLSPLHF. The CDR3 DNA reads as TGTGCCAGCTCACCAGTGGCGGGGGGCCTGTCACCCCTCCACTTT.

DNA for the CDR3: TGTGCCACCAGTGATCCCATTCCCAATTTACAGGTAAGGTCCTATAATTCACCCCTCCACTTT. Its translation: CATSDPIPNLQVRSYNSPLHF. The chain joins TRBV24-1 to TRBJ1-6; possibly TRBD1 for D (5 bases). Germline V gives CDR1 KGHDR, CDR2 SFDVKD. The ends were cut back, 3 bases at V and 1 base at J, with 24 bases in the middle. The CDR3 covers 21 residues.

This sequence joins TRBV12-5 and TRBJ1-4, with D possibly matching TRBD1 (5 bases). The V end lost 5 bases, the J end lost 6 bases, and 13 bases lay between the germline ends. Germline V gives CDR1 LGHNT, CDR2 FRNRAP. The CDR3 consists of 14 residues. The CDR3 nucleotides are TGTGCTAGTGGTGGGGGGAGTGGGGATGAAAAACTGTTTTTT. Translated, it gives CASGGGSGDEKLFF.

The CDR3 region has the DNA TGTGCCAGCTCACCACAGGGGGCCTATAATTCACCCCTCCACTTT. Residues: CASSPQGAYNSPLHF. The rearrangement links TRBV18 to TRBJ1-6, with D perhaps matching TRBD1 (6 bases). Germline-derived CDR1 and CDR2 are KGHSH and LQKENI. With 1 base removed from V and 2 bases from J, the gap between germline ends came to 6 bases. This CDR3 region has 15 residues.

V gene TRBV10-3 combines with J gene TRBJ2-3, with 12 bases identical to TRBD1. Trimming at V came to 8 bases and at J to 4 bases, leaving 10 bases not matched to a gene. This CDR3 contains 16 residues. Germline V lookup: CDR1 ENHRY, CDR2 SYGVKD. The DNA of the CDR3 is TGTGCCATCGGAGACCCGGGACAGGGGGCCGCAGATACGCAGTATTTT. Its protein product is CAIGDPGQGAADTQYF.

The chain recombines TRBV10-2 with TRBJ2-2; possible D gene TRBD1, 5 bases. Germline CDR1 reads WSHSY; CDR2 reads SAAADI. The CDR3 spans 15 residues. The V gene lost 8 bases and the J gene lost 0 bases, with 13 bases spanning the gap. CDR3 region: CASSLTVANTGELFF. In DNA form, the CDR3 reads TGCGCCAGCTCTTTGACAGTAGCGAACACCGGGGAGCTGTTTTTT.